The 9 T cell receptor beta chains below all came from one sample that was sequenced in a study of spatial heterogeneity in lung cancer. As to time point: sample taken at primary tumor resection. From the 5' RACE reads, TCRdb called clonotypes with MiXCR, one entry per CDR3 protein. This sample has roughly 7,800 distinct CDR3 sequences, with 15% to 17% found just once. Sequences were derived from normal lung tissue next to the tumor, sampled at surgery. The receptors stem from a male donor with early-stage non-small cell lung cancer.

This clonotype is medium-sized by share. V is TRBV5-1 and J is TRBJ2-5, with TRBD1 identical over 11 bases. The trim removed 4 bases at V and 2 bases at J, leaving 4 bases unmatched. This CDR3 spans 15 amino acids. Germline V gene data show CDR1 as SGHRS and CDR2 as YFSETQ. Here the CDR3 reads CASSLRDRGQETQYF. The CDR3 nucleotides read TGCGCCAGCAGCCTCCGGGACAGGGGGCAAGAGACCCAGTACTTC.

CDR3 coding DNA: TGTGCCAGCAGCGCCGAGGACAGATACGAGACCCAGTACTTC. This sequence encodes CASSAEDRYETQYF. The chain recombines TRBV9 with TRBJ2-5; D is perhaps TRBD1 (6 bases). V was pared by 3 bases and J by 5 bases, with 14 bases between. The CDR3 sequence is 14 residues long. CDR1 and CDR2 (germline): SGDLS, YYNGEE.

This clonotype ranks as medium-sized. The CDR3 region has the DNA TGTGCCAGCTCGCTTACAGGGGGAGGTCAGCCCCAGCATTTT. This gives the protein CASSLTGGGQPQHF. J is TRBJ1-5 and V is TRBV18, with TRBD1 matching 8 bases. Germline V gene lookup returns CDR1 KGHSH and CDR2 LQKENI. Trimming cost V 6 bases and J 6 bases; bases outside gene matches: 7. The CDR3 consists of 14 residues.

This clonotype was counted only a few times. V usage is TRBV7-2 and J usage is TRBJ2-1; 11 bases line up with TRBD2. CDR1 is SGHTA, CDR2 FQGNSA, per germline. The CDR3 totals 15 residues. V shed 5 bases, J shed 4 bases, and the junction held 4 bases outside the gene matches. In nucleotides, the CDR3 is TGTGCCAGCAGCGCCTCTAGCGGGGGGTACAATGAGCAGTTCTTC. Protein product: CASSASSGGYNEQFF.

By its share, this clonotype is medium-sized. V is TRBV7-8 and J is TRBJ1-1; D is possibly TRBD1 (5 bases). Germline CDR1 reads SGHVS; CDR2 reads FQNEAQ. This CDR3 is built from 16 residues. V dropped 3 bases and J dropped 4 bases, with 18 bases sitting between them. The CDR3 DNA reads TGTGCCAGCAGCTTCGGTGACAGCAATGGGTTCACTGAAGCTTTCTTT. Protein: CASSFGDSNGFTEAFF.

This chain uses TRBV18 with TRBJ2-5; 7 bases fit TRBD1. Germline lookup yields CDR1 KGHSH and CDR2 LQKENI. The CDR3 has 14 amino acids. J gave up 3 bases and V 3 bases, and 4 bases lay outside the gene matches. The CDR3 bases are TGTGCCAGCTCACCTCCCGGGACAGAAGAGACCCAGTACTTC. Encoded protein: CASSPPGTEETQYF.

This clonotype was picked up many times. V gene TRBV19 combines with J gene TRBJ2-3; TRBD1 might be the D (6 bases). This CDR3 is built from 16 residues. The V end lost 5 bases, the J end lost 2 bases, and 17 bases lay between the germline ends. Germline V lookup: CDR1 LNHDA, CDR2 SQIVND (reference sequence). The CDR3 bases are TGTGCCAGTAGTCTTGGACAGTTGCCAGCCACAGATACGCAGTATTTT. Translation gives CASSLGQLPATDTQYF.

V is TRBV6-2 or TRBV6-3 and J is TRBJ1-1; D is perhaps TRBD1 (6 bases). CDR1 MNHEY and CDR2 SVGEGT come from the germline V gene. This CDR3 is built from 13 residues. V lost 0 bases, J lost 5 bases, and 7 bases lay in between. CDR3 sequence reads: CASSYSTGTEAFF. CDR3 DNA sequence: TGTGCCAGCAGTTACTCCACAGGGACTGAAGCTTTCTTT.

This clonotype occurred a few times. The genes are TRBV6-5 and TRBJ2-3; maybe TRBD1 (6 bases). The germline V and J ends were trimmed by 2 bases and 0 bases, with 9 bases remaining between them. Germline loops: CDR1 MNHEY, CDR2 SVGAGI. This CDR3 spans 15 amino acids. In DNA form, the CDR3 reads TGTGCCAGCAGTTACAAGGGGGTGAGCACAGATACGCAGTATTTT. It encodes CASSYKGVSTDTQYF.